The T cell receptor beta chain under discussion was sequenced for a study of T cell responses to AZD1222 COVID-19 vaccine. Study outcomes and limitations: Increased Spike-specific TCR breadth and depth were observed after two AZD1222 doses. The number of AZD1222 recipients seropositive at baseline was only 5 to 7. Donors, mostly white British, included more females; clonal diversity was possibly underestimated.

The CDR3 totals 20 residues. Germline CDR1 SGHRS, CDR2 YFSETQ. J gave up 1 base and V 0 bases, and 16 bases lay outside the gene matches. Only a few counts were recorded for this clone. Its antigen is as yet unknown. Some clones are missing from TCRdb's copy, which holds only in-frame ones; the method was immunoSEQ multiplex PCR. The sample consists of under 85,000 clones, about 88% of them appearing once. The rearrangement joins TRBV5-1 to TRBJ2-1; 7 positions agree with TRBD1. This clonotype originated in an adult in good health. The sample in question was peripheral blood, obtained on day 0 of AZD1222 vaccination. CDR3 bases: TGCGCCAGCAGCTTGGGCACCGGGACAGCACTGAGAGCGTCCTACAATGAGCAGTTCTTC. Translating it yields CASSLGTGTALRASYNEQFF.